This T cell receptor beta chain was sequenced in a study of cytomegalovirus exposure and HLA in healthy donors. The PCR contained 60 Vbeta and 13 Jbeta primers. TCRdb's table, derived via immunoSEQ multiplex PCR, lists solely in-frame clones and lacks some. The sample includes around 300,000 clones, approximately 90% of them seen just once. J gave up 5 bases and V 7 bases, and 5 bases lay outside the gene matches. The CDR3 is made up of 15 amino acids. CDR1 is LNHDA and CDR2 is SQIVND in the germline V gene (reference sequence). Notes on this clone: Its antigen is currently unknown.

Study-wide results and limits: Data from an earlier analysis indicated that most TCR beta V segments were productive either about 87% or about 30% of the time.

The genes are TRBV19 and TRBJ2-2; 12 nucleotides match TRBD2. Source material: PBMCs. The receptor comes from a woman younger than 30 in good health and CMV-seronegative. CDR3 nucleotide sequence: TGTGCCAGTAAACTAGCGGGGGGAGGTACCGGGGAGCTGTTTTTT. Translated, it gives CASKLAGGGTGELFF.